This entry lists 14 T cell receptor beta chains sequenced from one sample in a study of post-analysis software for immune sequencing data. Prepared TCR beta cDNA libraries contained unique molecular identifiers. TCRdb fed the PCR reads into MiXCR, producing one record per CDR3 protein. The sample has 150,000 to 200,000 distinct CDR3 sequences, about 36% seen once; the top ten hold roughly 28%. Sample: blood, taken after autologous hematopoietic stem cell transplantation. All receptors derive from a girl aged 10-17 years with multiple sclerosis.

This clonotype was counted many times. This chain joins TRBV27 and TRBJ1-4, with a weak D call TRBD1 (5 bases). The CDR3 covers 13 residues. V lost 5 bases, J lost 5 bases, and 9 bases lay in between. Germline V gene sequence: CDR1 MNHEY, CDR2 SMNVEV (reference sequence). CDR3 coding DNA: TGTGCCAGCAGTGACAGATTCAATGAAAAACTGTTTTTT. Protein: CASSDRFNEKLFF.

The chain links TRBV7-9 to TRBJ2-1, with 11 bases fitting TRBD2. This CDR3 is built from 14 residues. Germline CDR1 reads SEHNR; CDR2 reads FQNEAQ (reference sequence). Trimming cost V 8 bases and J 3 bases; bases outside gene matches: 3. CDR3: CASGTSGGYNEQFF. The CDR3 DNA follows: TGTGCCAGCGGCACTAGCGGGGGCTACAATGAGCAGTTCTTC.

Only a few counts were recorded for this clonotype. The V gene is TRBV6-4, the J gene TRBJ2-1; D uncertain. Germline CDR1 is MRHNA and CDR2 is SNTAGT. The CDR3 consists of 15 residues. Trimming stripped 3 bases from V and 4 bases from J, with 13 bases between. In DNA form, the CDR3 reads TGTGCCAGCAGTGAGAGATTGTCAGGTTACAATGAGCAGTTCTTC. Translating it yields CASSERLSGYNEQFF.

This clonotype was detected only a few times. The V gene is TRBV28, the J gene TRBJ2-5, with D hard to call. Germline V gene sequence: CDR1 MDHEN, CDR2 SYDVKM. The ends were cut back, 3 bases at V and 2 bases at J, with 4 bases in the middle. This CDR3 spans 12 amino acids. CDR3 in amino acids: CASSLPQETQYF. The CDR3 region has the DNA TGTGCCAGCAGTTTGCCACAAGAGACCCAGTACTTC.

This clonotype turned up a few times. This chain joins TRBV6-6 and TRBJ2-3; a possible D gene is TRBD2 (6 bases). CDR1 and CDR2 from the germline V gene are MNHNY and SVGAGI (reference sequence). Trimming stripped 0 bases from V and 6 bases from J, with 16 bases between. The CDR3 is 16 residues long. CDR3 sequence: CASSYSRLALRDTQYF. The CDR3 nucleotides are TGTGCCAGCAGTTACTCGAGGCTAGCGTTACGGGATACGCAGTATTTT.

In this sample, this clonotype turned up many times. The rearrangement uses TRBV20-1 and TRBJ1-5; D is uncertain. The V and J ends lost 3 bases and 3 bases respectively, with 12 bases between them. From germline, CDR1 is DFQATT and CDR2 SNEGSKA (reference sequence). The CDR3 is 14 amino acids. The CDR3 bases are TGCAGTGCTAGGGATCCAGGACCCAATCAGCCCCAGCATTTT. The encoded protein is CSARDPGPNQPQHF.

This clonotype was picked up a small number of times. The V gene is TRBV10-3, the J gene TRBJ2-7, with 8 nucleotides matching TRBD2. The CDR3 sequence is 17 residues long. The germline V gene has CDR1 ENHRY and CDR2 SYGVKD. V shed 1 base, J shed 2 bases, and the junction held 10 bases outside the gene matches. The CDR3 loop is CAISEFPLSGSTYEQYF. CDR3 coding DNA: TGTGCCATCAGTGAGTTCCCACTGAGCGGGAGTACCTACGAGCAGTACTTC.

Ten or more counts support this clonotype. The J gene is TRBJ2-1, the V gene TRBV29-1; D uncertain. The V end lost 2 bases, the J end lost 10 bases, and 18 bases lay between the germline ends. This CDR3 spans 14 amino acids. The germline V gene has CDR1 SQVTM and CDR2 ANQGSEA. The CDR3: CSVEWSQIVREQFF. The CDR3 DNA reads TGCAGCGTTGAATGGAGTCAGATCGTAAGAGAGCAGTTCTTC.

This clonotype has more than one count but fewer than ten. CDR3 sequence: CASSPRDRELETQYF. In DNA, the CDR3 is TGTGCCAGCTCACCACGGGACAGGGAGTTGGAGACCCAGTACTTC. The chain employs TRBV18 and TRBJ2-5, with 9 bases that match TRBD1. The V segment lost 1 base and the J segment 5 bases; nucleotides outside the gene matches: 5. Germline-derived CDR1 and CDR2 are KGHSH and LQKENI. The CDR3 loop spans 15 amino acids.

J is TRBJ2-3 and V is TRBV6-5, with TRBD2 matching over 9 bases. The CDR3 length is 16 residues. V trimming: 7 bases; J trimming: 3 bases; junction bases outside the gene matches: 11. Germline CDR1 and CDR2: MNHEY and SVGAGI. CDR3 residues: CASNDYPTSGTDTQYF. CDR3 nucleotide sequence: TGTGCCAGCAACGACTACCCGACTAGCGGTACAGATACGCAGTATTTT.

This clonotype showed up just a few times. The chain links TRBV10-3 to TRBJ2-1; tentatively, D is TRBD2 (5 bases). In germline, CDR1 is ENHRY, CDR2 SYGVKD. The V gene lost 7 bases and the J gene lost 4 bases, with 14 bases spanning the gap. The CDR3 is made up of 14 amino acids. The CDR3, as DNA: TGTGCCATCATGCCTAGCCGCACTTACAATGAGCAGTTCTTC. This encodes CAIMPSRTYNEQFF.

On this clonotype: The CDR3 does not end in the conserved phenylalanine or tryptophan, so this is likely a read error. The J gene is TRBJ2-1, the V gene TRBV24-1, with TRBD2 matching over 11 bases. The CDR3 is 16 residues long. The V segment lost 7 bases and the J segment 1 base; nucleotides outside the gene matches: 5. Germline lookup yields CDR1 KGHDR and CDR2 SFDVKD. The CDR3 here is CATRGSGRGSYNEQFV. The CDR3 DNA reads TGTGCCACCAGGGGTAGCGGGAGGGGATCCTACAATGAGCAGTTCGTC.

V gene TRBV5-1 combines with J gene TRBJ2-7, with TRBD2 identical over 11 bases. J was trimmed by 4 bases and V by 4 bases; bases with no gene match: 10. The CDR3 totals 16 residues. Germline CDR1 and CDR2: SGHRS and YFSETQ. The CDR3 DNA sequence: TGCGCCAGCAGCCCCCCGACTAGCGGGATTCGGTACGAGCAGTACTTC. Residues: CASSPPTSGIRYEQYF.

This clonotype has a count of ten or more. The J gene is TRBJ2-7, the V gene TRBV20-1; no reliable D call. The CDR3 has 16 amino acids. The V end was cut by 0 bases, the J end by 0 bases, with 15 bases between. The germline V gene has CDR1 DFQATT and CDR2 SNEGSKA (reference sequence). The CDR3 DNA reads as TGCAGTGCTAGAGATCAGCCGGGCTCCAGCTCCTACGAGCAGTACTTC. It yields the protein CSARDQPGSSSYEQYF.